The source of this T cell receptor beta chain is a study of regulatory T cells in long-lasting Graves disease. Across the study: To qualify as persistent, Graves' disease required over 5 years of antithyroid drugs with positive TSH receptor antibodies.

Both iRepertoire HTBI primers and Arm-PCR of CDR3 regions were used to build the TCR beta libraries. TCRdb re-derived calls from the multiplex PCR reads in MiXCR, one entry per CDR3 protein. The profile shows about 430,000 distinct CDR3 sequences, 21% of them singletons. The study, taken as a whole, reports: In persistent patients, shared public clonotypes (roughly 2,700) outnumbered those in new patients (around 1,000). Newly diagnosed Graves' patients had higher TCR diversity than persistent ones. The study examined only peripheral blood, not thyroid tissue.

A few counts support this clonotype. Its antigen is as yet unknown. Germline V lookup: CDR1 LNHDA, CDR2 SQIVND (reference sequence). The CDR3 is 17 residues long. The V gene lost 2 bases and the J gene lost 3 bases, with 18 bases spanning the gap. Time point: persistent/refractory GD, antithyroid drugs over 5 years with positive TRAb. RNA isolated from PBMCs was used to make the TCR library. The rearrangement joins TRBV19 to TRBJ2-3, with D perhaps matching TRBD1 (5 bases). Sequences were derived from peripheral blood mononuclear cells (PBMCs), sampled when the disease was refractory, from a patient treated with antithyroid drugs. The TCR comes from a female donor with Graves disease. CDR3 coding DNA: TGTGCCAGTAGTATAAACTTTCTCAGGGTCGGAACAGATACGCAGTATTTT. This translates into CASSINFLRVGTDTQYF.